This T cell receptor (beta chain) was identified in a study of molecular identifiers for immune sequencing clone quantification. The overall study: Replicates involved a five-way split of RNA from around 20,000 or 100,000 naive CD8 cells, with sequencing of four.

TCRdb re-called the PCR reads with MiXCR, one entry per CDR3 protein. The data show hundreds of thousands of distinct CDR3 sequences, 25% seen once. Each library that profiled naive CD8 cells came from roughly 18,000 to 920,000 sorted cells with 10%, 30% or 50% RNA. In its sample, this clonotype was seen many times. Sequences were obtained from naive CD8+ T cells from blood, with Jurkat cell RNA spiked in. Described subset: FACS-sorted CD8+CD4-CCR7+CD45RA+ naive T cells. This receptor was taken from a human donor in good health. Some libraries in this study had Jurkat cell RNA spiked in.

CDR3 sequence (DNA): TGTGCCAGCAGCTTAGATTTAGAGTCAGGGAACACTGAAGCTTTCTTT. Amino acids: CASSLDLESGNTEAFF. This chain uses TRBV7-9 with TRBJ1-1; no definite D call. This CDR3 region has 16 residues. Looked up from germline, CDR1 is SEHNR and CDR2 is FQNEAQ (reference sequence). V was pared by 1 base and J by 1 base, with 13 bases between.